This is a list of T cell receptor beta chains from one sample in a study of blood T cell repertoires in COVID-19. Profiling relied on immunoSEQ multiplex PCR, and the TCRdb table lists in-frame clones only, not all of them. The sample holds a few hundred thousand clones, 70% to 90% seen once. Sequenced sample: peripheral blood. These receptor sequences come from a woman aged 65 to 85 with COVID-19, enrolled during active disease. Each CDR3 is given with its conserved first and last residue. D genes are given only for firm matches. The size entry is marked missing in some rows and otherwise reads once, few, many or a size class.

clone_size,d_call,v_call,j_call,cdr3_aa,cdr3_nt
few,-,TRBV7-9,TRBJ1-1,CASIPNRVRTEAFF,TGTGCCAGCATCCCAAACAGGGTACGGACTGAAGCTTTCTTT
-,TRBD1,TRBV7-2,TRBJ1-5,CASRYTGGSDQPQHF,TGTGCCAGCAGGTACACAGGGGGCTCTGACCAGCCCCAGCATTTT
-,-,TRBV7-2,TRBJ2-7,CASSFPSGSVGSYEQYF,TGTGCCAGCAGCTTTCCGAGTGGGAGTGTAGGTTCGTACGAGCAGTACTTC
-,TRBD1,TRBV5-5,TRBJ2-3,CASSLPTGVADTQYF,TGTGCCAGCAGCTTACCGACAGGGGTCGCAGATACGCAGTATTTT
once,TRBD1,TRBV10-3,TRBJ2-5,CAISASGGQETQYF,TGTGCCATCAGTGCCTCAGGGGGTCAAGAGACCCAGTACTTC
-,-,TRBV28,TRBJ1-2,CASSLVAGVSYGYTF,TGTGCCAGCAGTTTAGTGGCGGGGGTATCCTATGGCTACACCTTC
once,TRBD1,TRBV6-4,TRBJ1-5,CASSDGQGAAGRNQPQHF,TGTGCCAGCAGCGACGGACAGGGGGCGGCAGGGCGCAATCAGCCCCAGCATTTT
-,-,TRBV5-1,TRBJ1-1,CASSGGQFMNTEAFF,TGCGCCAGCAGCGGAGGACAGTTCATGAACACTGAAGCTTTCTTT
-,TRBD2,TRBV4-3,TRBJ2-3,CASSQEERGGPTDTQYF,TGCGCCAGCAGCCAAGAGGAGCGGGGGGGACCCACAGATACGCAGTATTTT
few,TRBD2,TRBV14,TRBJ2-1,CASSSPGGKPYNEQFF,TGTGCCAGCAGCTCACCCGGGGGGAAGCCCTACAATGAGCAGTTCTTC
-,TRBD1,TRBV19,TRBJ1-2,CASSVLQGARSYGYTF,TGTGCCAGTAGCGTACTCCAGGGGGCTCGGAGCTATGGCTACACCTTC
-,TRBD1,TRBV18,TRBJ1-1,CASSPRGRDTEAFF,TGTGCCAGCTCACCCAGGGGGCGGGACACTGAAGCTTTCTTT
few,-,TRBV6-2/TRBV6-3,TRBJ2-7,CASSYSPHRGGRNYEQYF,TGTGCCAGCAGTTACTCGCCCCATAGGGGGGGGCGAAACTACGAGCAGTACTTC
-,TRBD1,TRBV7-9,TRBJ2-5,CASSLGTGAEQETQYF,TGTGCCAGCAGCTTAGGTACAGGGGCAGAACAAGAGACCCAGTACTTC
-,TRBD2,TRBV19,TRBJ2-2,CASRLAGVNTGELFF,TGTGCCAGTAGGTTAGCGGGAGTAAACACCGGGGAGCTGTTTTTT
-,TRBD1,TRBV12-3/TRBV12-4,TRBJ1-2,CAITQGYGYTF,TGTGCCATCACACAGGGGTACGGCTACACCTTC
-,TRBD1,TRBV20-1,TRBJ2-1,CSASGDSLYNEQFF,TGCAGTGCTAGTGGGGACAGCCTCTACAATGAGCAGTTCTTC
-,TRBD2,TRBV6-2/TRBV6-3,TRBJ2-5,CASSPGLAGGVETQYF,TGTGCCAGCAGCCCAGGACTAGCGGGAGGTGTTGAGACCCAGTACTTC
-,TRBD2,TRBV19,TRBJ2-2,CASSRYPGLAGGAGELFF,TGTGCCAGTAGTAGATACCCGGGACTAGCGGGAGGCGCCGGGGAGCTGTTTTTT
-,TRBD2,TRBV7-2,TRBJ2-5,CASSRTSGGEETQYF,TGTGCCAGCAGCCGGACTAGCGGGGGGGAAGAGACCCAGTACTTC
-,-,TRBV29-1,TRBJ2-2,CSVVQANTGELFF,TGCAGCGTCGTGCAGGCGAACACCGGGGAGCTGTTTTTT
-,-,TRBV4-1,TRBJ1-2,CASSQDGGQAIYGYTF,TGCGCCAGCAGCCAAGATGGGGGACAAGCTATATATGGCTACACCTTC
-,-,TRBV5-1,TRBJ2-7,CASSLRLDLEQYF,TGCGCCAGCAGCCTGAGACTAGATCTCGAGCAGTACTTC
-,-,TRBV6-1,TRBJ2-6,CSTSGANVLTF,TGTTCCACGTCGGGGGCCAACGTCCTGACTTTC
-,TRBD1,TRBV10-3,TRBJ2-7,CAITTGTGSEQYF,TGTGCCATCACCACCGGGACAGGGAGCGAGCAGTACTTC
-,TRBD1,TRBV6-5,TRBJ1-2,CASRRDRNYGYTF,TGTGCCAGCAGGAGGGACAGGAACTATGGCTACACCTTC
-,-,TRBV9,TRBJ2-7,CASSVGVLASAHEQYF,TGTGCCAGCAGCGTAGGGGTGTTGGCTAGCGCCCACGAGCAGTACTTC
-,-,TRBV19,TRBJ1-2,CASTPPRDRGSGYTF,TGTGCCAGTACTCCCCCCCGGGACCGCGGGAGTGGCTACACCTTC
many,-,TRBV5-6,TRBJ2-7,CASSLEGGSYEQYF,TGTGCCAGCAGCTTGGAGGGAGGTTCCTACGAGCAGTACTTC
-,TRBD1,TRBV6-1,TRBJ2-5,CASSESGTGVETQYF,TGTGCCAGCAGTGAATCCGGGACAGGGGTCGAGACCCAGTACTTC
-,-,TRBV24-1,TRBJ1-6,CATSDWGGTGGSPLHF,TGTGCCACCAGTGATTGGGGGGGGACCGGTGGTTCACCCCTCCACTTT
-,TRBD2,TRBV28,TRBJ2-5,CASRTGGGETQYF,TGTGCCAGCAGGACGGGAGGGGGGGAGACCCAGTACTTC
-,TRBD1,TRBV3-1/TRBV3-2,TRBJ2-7,CASSQGGGWEQYF,TGTGCCAGCAGCCAAGGAGGGGGCTGGGAGCAGTACTTC
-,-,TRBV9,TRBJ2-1,CASSVGGAPGEQFF,TGTGCCAGCAGCGTAGGGGGAGCCCCGGGGGAGCAGTTCTTC
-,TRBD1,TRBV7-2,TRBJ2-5,CASSLGLGQGAHHF,TGTGCCAGCAGCCTCGGGCTGGGACAGGGGGCCCACCACTTC
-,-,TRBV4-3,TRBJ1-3,CASSQGIRRGGNTIYF,TGCGCCAGCAGCCAGGGTATTAGGAGAGGTGGAAACACCATATATTTT
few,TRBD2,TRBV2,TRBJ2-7,CASKPGLVYEQYF,TGTGCCAGCAAACCGGGACTAGTCTACGAGCAGTACTTC
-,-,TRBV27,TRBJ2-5,CASSAVPTGPEETQYF,TGTGCCAGCAGTGCCGTACCTACAGGGCCGGAGGAGACCCAGTACTTC
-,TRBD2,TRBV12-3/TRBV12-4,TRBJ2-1,CASHRGLANEQFF,TGTGCCTCCCATAGGGGACTAGCCAATGAGCAGTTCTTC
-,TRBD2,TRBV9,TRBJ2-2,CASSVSGGDTGELFF,TGTGCCAGCAGCGTGAGCGGGGGAGACACCGGGGAGCTGTTTTTT
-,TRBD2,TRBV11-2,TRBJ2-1,CASSPSGMGGQFF,TGTGCCAGCAGCCCTAGCGGGATGGGTGGGCAGTTCTTC
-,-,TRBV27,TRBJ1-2,CASTSGSRGGYTF,TGTGCCAGCACCTCGGGATCCCGCGGGGGCTACACCTTC
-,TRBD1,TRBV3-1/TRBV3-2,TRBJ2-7,CASTPDRGIPREQYF,TGTGCCAGCACTCCTGACAGGGGAATCCCCCGGGAGCAGTACTTC
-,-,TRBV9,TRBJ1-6,CASSVQVYNSPLHF,TGTGCCAGCAGCGTACAGGTTTATAATTCACCCCTCCACTTT
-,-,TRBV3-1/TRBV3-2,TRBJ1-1,CASSQRLGQGNTEAFF,TGTGCCAGCAGCCAAAGATTGGGACAAGGAAACACTGAAGCTTTCTTT
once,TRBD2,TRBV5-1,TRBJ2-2,CASSLAGYTGELFF,TGCGCCAGCAGTTTAGCGGGGTACACCGGGGAGCTGTTTTTT
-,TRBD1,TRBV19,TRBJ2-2,CASSMPGQRPTGELFF,TGTGCCAGTAGTATGCCGGGACAGCGACCCACCGGGGAGCTGTTTTTT
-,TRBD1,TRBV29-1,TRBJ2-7,CSVVLGQGAPDEQYF,TGCAGCGTCGTATTGGGACAGGGGGCACCGGACGAGCAGTACTTC
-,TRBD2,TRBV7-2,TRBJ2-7,CASSSWTSGRREQYF,TGTGCCAGCAGCTCCTGGACTAGCGGGAGGCGCGAGCAGTACTTC
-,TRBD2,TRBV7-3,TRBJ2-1,CASSLTSTSANEQFF,TGTGCCAGCAGCTTAACCTCAACTAGCGCCAATGAGCAGTTCTTC
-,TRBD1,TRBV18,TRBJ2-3,CASSSTGTGVIDTQYF,TGTGCCAGCTCATCAACCGGGACAGGGGTCATAGATACGCAGTATTTT
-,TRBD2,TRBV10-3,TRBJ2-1,CAISRLAGANNEQFF,TGTGCCATCAGCCGACTAGCGGGAGCGAACAATGAGCAGTTCTTC
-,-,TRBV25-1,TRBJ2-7,CASSELADYYEQYF,TGTGCCAGCAGTGAGTTAGCGGATTACTACGAGCAGTACTTC
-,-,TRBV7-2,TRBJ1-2,CASSLDRGDFNYGYTF,TGTGCCAGCAGCTTGGACCGGGGAGACTTTAACTATGGCTACACCTTC
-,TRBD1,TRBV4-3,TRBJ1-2,CASSQVFVPGQYGYTF,TGCGCCAGCAGCCAAGTTTTTGTCCCGGGACAGTATGGCTACACCTTC